One and the same sample provided the 20 T cell receptor beta chains below, sequenced in a study of blood T cell repertoires in COVID-19. TCRdb keeps only in-frame clones here, not all; method: immunoSEQ multiplex PCR. The sample includes roughly 150,000 clones, 75% to 90% of them seen just once. The sequencing input was PBMCs or T cells enriched from blood (not recorded which). Source of these receptors: a man in his 70s who had been exposed to COVID-19.

The chain couples TRBV5-1 to TRBJ2-7; D not resolved. CDR1 is SGHRS, CDR2 YFSETQ, per germline. Trimming took off 1 base at V and 0 bases at J, with 8 bases between the two ends. This CDR3 contains 14 residues. The CDR3 here is CASSLQTSSYEQYF. The DNA for the CDR3 is TGCGCCAGCAGCTTGCAGACTTCCTCCTACGAGCAGTACTTC.

V is TRBV20-1 and J is TRBJ1-2; 7 bases match TRBD1. The CDR3 runs 12 residues. The V gene's germline CDR1 is DFQATT and CDR2 SNEGSKA (reference sequence). Unmatched junction bases numbered 5, after V lost 3 bases and J lost 7 bases. In nucleotides, the CDR3 is TGCAGTGCTAGTTCACAGGGGTTTGGCTACACCTTC. Its protein product is CSASSQGFGYTF.

This clone was seen ten or more times. V and J are TRBV6-5 and TRBJ2-7; D is possibly TRBD2 (5 bases). V was clipped by 5 bases and J by 2 bases, with 13 bases between them. The V gene's germline CDR1 is MNHEY and CDR2 SVGAGI. The CDR3 has 14 residues. CDR3 nucleotide sequence: TGTGCCAGCAGTCCCTACACGGGAACCTACGAGCAGTACTTC. This sequence encodes CASSPYTGTYEQYF.

This chain joins TRBV4-1 and TRBJ1-6; D uncertain. CDR3 size: 18 residues. With 0 bases removed from V and 7 bases from J, the gap between germline ends came to 19 bases. Per germline, CDR1 MGHRA and CDR2 YSYEKL. The CDR3 region has the DNA TGCGCCAGCAGCCAAGAGGTTCGAACAGCAGCCCCCAATTCACCCCTCCACTTT. It is translated as CASSQEVRTAAPNSPLHF.

The rearrangement uses TRBV24-1 and TRBJ1-2; D not resolved. The V and J ends lost 7 bases and 6 bases respectively, with 11 bases between them. The CDR3 loop spans 12 amino acids. Germline-derived CDR1 and CDR2 are KGHDR and SFDVKD. CDR3 amino acids: CATSGTVDGYTF. CDR3 nucleotides: TGTGCCACCAGCGGTACAGTGGATGGCTACACCTTC.

Written as DNA, the CDR3 is TGTGCCAGCAGCTTAGGACTAGCGGGAGGGAACACCGGGGAGCTGTTTTTT. Residues: CASSLGLAGGNTGELFF. The V call is TRBV7-2, the J call TRBJ2-2; 13 bases map to TRBD2. Germline V lookup: CDR1 SGHTA, CDR2 FQGNSA. The CDR3 runs to 17 residues. Trimming cost V 1 base and J 1 base; bases outside gene matches: 0.

V usage is TRBV5-5 and J usage is TRBJ1-2, with 10 bases matching TRBD1. This CDR3 contains 16 residues. CDR1 and CDR2 from the germline V gene are SGHKS and YYEKEE (reference sequence). With 4 bases clipped from V and 7 bases from J, the junction kept 13 bases outside the gene matches. The CDR3 region has the DNA TGTGCCAGCAGCGCGTACCAGACAGGGGGCGCCGGTGGCTACACCTTC. Translating it yields CASSAYQTGGAGGYTF.

This clone was recorded only once. The rearrangement links TRBV30 to TRBJ1-6, with D possibly matching TRBD1 (5 bases). Germline V gene data show CDR1 as GTSNPN and CDR2 as SVGIG (reference sequence). The CDR3 has 14 residues. V shed 1 base and J shed 7 bases, with 11 bases lying between them. The CDR3 bases are TGTGCCTGGAGTGGTCCGGGGGGAAATTCACCCCTCCACTTT. Translating it yields CAWSGPGGNSPLHF. Together with reference TRBV30 and TRBJ1-6, the CDR3 gives the full variable domain: SQTIHQWPATLVQPVGSPLSLECTVEGTSNPNLYWYRQAAGRGLQLLFYSVGIGQISSEVPQNLSASRPQDRQFILSSKKLLLSDSGFYLCAWSGPGGNSPLHFGNGTRLTVT.

The chain couples TRBV2 to TRBJ1-2, with TRBD1 matching over 10 bases. This CDR3 has 15 amino acids. Germline CDR1 is SNHLY and CDR2 is FYNNEI. V lost 6 bases and J lost 4; bases outside the gene matches: 8. This chain's CDR3 is CASRQGQGGSYGYTF. The CDR3, as DNA: TGTGCCAGCAGGCAAGGACAGGGGGGTTCCTATGGCTACACCTTC. Looking up the rest from reference TRBV2 and TRBJ1-2 gives the full variable domain: EPEVTQTPSHQVTQMGQEVILRCVPISNHLYFYWYRQILGQKVEFLVSFYNNEISEKSEIFDDQFSVERPDGSNFTLKIRSTKLEDSAMYFCASRQGQGGSYGYTFGSGTRLTVV.

This clone was observed once. J is TRBJ1-5 and V is TRBV19, with 9 bases aligning to TRBD1. The length of the CDR3 is 13 residues. Looked up from germline, CDR1 is LNHDA and CDR2 is SQIVND (reference sequence). Losses at the gene ends were 6 bases for V and 6 bases for J; bases not matched to a gene: 3. CDR3 in amino acids: CASRQGAVQPQHF. Here the CDR3 DNA reads TGTGCCAGTAGACAGGGGGCGGTTCAGCCCCAGCATTTT.

This clone is a singleton in its sample. This chain connects TRBV14 to TRBJ1-6; the D gene is possibly TRBD1 (5 bases). Trimming left V 4 bases short and J 11 bases short, with 18 bases between. This CDR3 contains 15 residues. Germline CDR1 reads SGHDN; CDR2 reads FVKESK. CDR3 nucleotide sequence: TGTGCCAGCAGCCGCGGGACCGCGCAATTGACACCCCTCCACTTT. Translated: CASSRGTAQLTPLHF.

The DNA of the CDR3 is TGTGCCAGCAGTGGGGAGGCGGGCCACAATGAGCAGTTCTTC. Amino acids: CASSGEAGHNEQFF. The V gene is TRBV7-9, the J gene TRBJ2-1, with D maybe TRBD2 (6 bases). Trimming took off 6 bases at V and 5 bases at J, with 14 bases between the two ends. CDR3 length: 14 residues. Germline V gene lookup returns CDR1 SEHNR and CDR2 FQNEAQ (reference sequence).

This clone was counted once. The J gene is TRBJ2-1, the V gene TRBV19; a possible D gene is TRBD1 (5 bases). CDR1 is LNHDA, CDR2 SQIVND, per germline (reference sequence). Trimming took 2 bases from V and 6 from J, leaving 8 bases between them. The CDR3 totals 13 residues. In DNA form, the CDR3 reads TGTGCCAGTAGTATACAGGGTCGCAATGAGCAGTTCTTC. Its translation: CASSIQGRNEQFF.

The chain has TRBV6-5 and TRBJ1-3; unclear D gene. The CDR3 length is 15 residues. Germline V lookup: CDR1 MNHEY, CDR2 SVGAGI. The V and J ends lost 6 bases and 1 base respectively, with 13 bases between them. The CDR3 coding sequence is TGTGCCAGCAGCTCATTAATACAATCTGGAAACACCATATATTTT. Protein sequence: CASSSLIQSGNTIYF.

The chain recombines TRBV7-2 with TRBJ1-1, with 7 bases fitting TRBD1. V lost 8 bases, J lost 5 bases, and 11 bases stayed unmatched. The CDR3 runs 14 residues. The germline V gene encodes CDR1 SGHTA and CDR2 FQGNSA. In DNA form, the CDR3 reads TGTGCCAGCGGGGGGACAGCTGATGGGACTGAAGCTTTCTTT. It translates to CASGGTADGTEAFF.

The rearrangement links TRBV19 to TRBJ1-2; D ambiguous. The germline V gene encodes CDR1 LNHDA and CDR2 SQIVND (reference sequence). The CDR3 is 18 amino acids. Deletions cut 7 bases from V and 0 bases from J, with 24 bases between. The CDR3, as DNA: TGTGCCAGTATTGGGGTGGGGAAACGGACTGGAGCTAACTATGGCTACACCTTC. Protein product: CASIGVGKRTGANYGYTF.

The V gene is TRBV7-9, the J gene TRBJ1-1; tentative D call: TRBD1 (5 bases). The V gene's germline CDR1 is SEHNR and CDR2 FQNEAQ (reference sequence). CDR3 length: 15 residues. Trimming removed 5 bases at V and 0 bases at J, with 13 bases between. The chain's CDR3 is CASSRMGGLNTEAFF. CDR3 nucleotides: TGTGCCAGCAGCCGGATGGGGGGATTGAACACTGAAGCTTTCTTT.

This chain's CDR3 is CASSTQGYGDEQFF. CDR3 sequence (DNA): TGTGCCAGCAGTACTCAGGGGTATGGTGATGAGCAGTTCTTC. The chain couples TRBV11-3 to TRBJ2-1, with D tentatively TRBD1 (6 bases). V lost 6 bases, J lost 8 bases, and 17 bases lay in between. This CDR3 region has 14 residues. Germline V CDR1 and CDR2: SGHNT, YENEEA.

The J gene is TRBJ2-7, the V gene TRBV7-2, with D possibly TRBD1 on 6 matching bases. CDR1 is SGHTA, CDR2 FQGNSA, per germline. V lost 5 bases to trimming and J lost 7 bases, with 18 bases between them. The CDR3 has 14 amino acids. CDR3 in amino acids: CASSALGGVGEQYF. In DNA, the CDR3 is TGTGCCAGCAGCGCTTTAGGGGGAGTAGGAGAGCAGTACTTC.

The chain uses TRBV28 and TRBJ1-1, with 8 bases matching TRBD1. The CDR3 extends over 15 amino acids. With V trimmed by 6 bases and J by 5 bases, 11 bases remained unmatched. The germline gives CDR1 MDHEN, CDR2 SYDVKM. The CDR3: CASRGQGASFTEAFF. The CDR3 DNA is TGTGCCAGCAGAGGGCAGGGGGCGAGTTTTACTGAAGCTTTCTTT.